A single sample is the source of the 24 T cell receptor beta chains below, sequenced in a study of blood T cells in healthy people across ages. A second PCR, run for about 7 to 12 cycles, used a sample-barcoded 5' primer plus a J-beta primer mix. TCRdb ran MiXCR on the 5' RACE reads and lists one entry per CDR3 protein. The table includes about 1 million distinct CDR3 sequences, over 35% detected once. The sequencing input was blood. These receptors all stem from an older woman in good health.

The J gene is TRBJ2-3, the V gene TRBV5-5; the match to TRBD1 covers 7 bases. After removal of 0 bases from V and 2 bases from J, the junction contained 9 bases not matched to a gene. The CDR3 extends over 17 amino acids. Germline V gives CDR1 SGHKS, CDR2 YYEKEE (reference sequence). The CDR3 sequence: CASSLAKGAPNTDTQYF. Here the CDR3 DNA reads TGTGCCAGCAGCTTGGCCAAGGGGGCCCCTAACACAGATACGCAGTATTTT.

The chain employs TRBV6-2 or TRBV6-3 and TRBJ2-7, with D possibly TRBD2 on 5 matching bases. The CDR3 is 12 amino acids. V shed 5 bases and J shed 12 bases, with 17 bases lying between them. The V gene's germline CDR1 is MNHEY and CDR2 SVGEGT. The CDR3, as DNA: TGTGCCAGCAGTGACCCCCGGAGGTCTCCGTACTTC. Translated, it gives CASSDPRRSPYF.

The genes are TRBV10-3 and TRBJ2-6; D gene uncertain. From germline, CDR1 is ENHRY and CDR2 SYGVKD. V shed 6 bases and J shed 0 bases, with 15 bases lying between them. This CDR3 has 17 amino acids. CDR3 loop: CAIRDPDMVSGANVLTF. CDR3 bases: TGTGCCATCAGGGACCCTGATATGGTCTCTGGGGCCAACGTCCTGACTTTC.

The chain recombines TRBV29-1 with TRBJ1-2, with D possibly TRBD1 on 5 matching bases. The CDR3 loop spans 11 amino acids. The V and J ends lost 4 bases and 7 bases respectively, with 10 bases between them. CDR1 and CDR2 from the germline V gene are SQVTM and ANQGSEA. In DNA form, the CDR3 reads TGCAGCGTTGGGACACCCGCTGGCTACACCTTC. Protein product: CSVGTPAGYTF.

The chain links TRBV7-8 to TRBJ1-3; TRBD1 agrees at 7 bases. Trimming at V came to 5 bases and at J to 8 bases, leaving 6 bases not matched to a gene. The CDR3 sequence is 13 residues long. Germline assignment: CDR1 SGHVS and CDR2 FQNEAQ. The CDR3, as DNA: TGTGCCAGCAGCGAAGACAGGGATGACACCATATATTTT. Translated: CASSEDRDDTIYF.

This clonotype has at least ten counts. The chain employs TRBV20-1 and TRBJ2-7, with TRBD2 matching 16 bases. Germline V gene sequence: CDR1 DFQATT, CDR2 SNEGSKA (reference sequence). The CDR3 sequence is 17 residues long. Germline trimming cut 5 bases from V and 2 bases from J; bases unmatched to any gene: 9. CDR3 loop: CSAARPGTSGRAYEQYF. CDR3 DNA sequence: TGCAGTGCTGCTCGTCCCGGGACTAGCGGGAGGGCCTACGAGCAGTACTTC.

The chain joins TRBV6-5 to TRBJ2-7; D remains ambiguous. Trimming removed 0 bases at V and 0 bases at J, with 9 bases between. This CDR3 contains 15 residues. The germline CDR1 and CDR2 sequences are MNHEY and SVGAGI. The CDR3 protein is CASSYSGVVSYEQYF. CDR3 nucleotide sequence: TGTGCCAGCAGTTACTCAGGAGTCGTCTCCTACGAGCAGTACTTC.

This sequence joins TRBV28 and TRBJ1-2, with a possible D match to TRBD1 (5 bases). The CDR3 contains 14 residues. Per the germline V gene, CDR1 is MDHEN and CDR2 is SYDVKM. The V end lost 6 bases, the J end lost 7 bases, and 18 bases lay between the germline ends. The CDR3 reads CASRFSTQGSGYTF. The CDR3 DNA sequence: TGTGCCAGCAGGTTTAGTACTCAGGGAAGTGGCTACACCTTC.

This clonotype was seen more than once but under ten times. The chain uses TRBV5-1 and TRBJ2-4, with D maybe TRBD2 (6 bases). Between the trimmed V and J ends, which lost 4 bases and 0 bases, there was a span of 17 bases. Germline V CDR1 and CDR2: SGHRS, YFSETQ. The CDR3 is 17 amino acids. CDR3 region: CASSPTVVGLAKNIQYF. As DNA, the CDR3 is TGCGCCAGCAGCCCTACGGTGGTGGGACTAGCCAAAAACATTCAGTACTTC. Filled out from reference TRBV5-1 and TRBJ2-4, the complete variable domain reads KAGVTQTPRYLIKTRGQQVTLSCSPISGHRSVSWYQQTPGQGLQFLFEYFSETQRNKGNFPGRFSGRQFSNSRSEMNVSTLELGDSALYLCASSPTVVGLAKNIQYFGAGTRLSVL.

The chain joins TRBV11-2 to TRBJ2-7; D may be TRBD1 (6 bases). Germline-derived CDR1 and CDR2 are SGHAT and FQNNGV. The CDR3 loop spans 15 amino acids. The V end was cut by 4 bases, the J end by 2 bases, with 15 bases between. The CDR3 nucleotides are TGTGCCAGCAGCTACGCTCAGGGGTACACCTACGAGCAGTACTTC. This codes for CASSYAQGYTYEQYF. Combining the CDR3 with reference TRBV11-2 and TRBJ2-7 gives the whole variable domain EAGVAQSPRYKIIEKRQSVAFWCNPISGHATLYWYQQILGQGPKLLIQFQNNGVVDDSQLPKDRFSAERLKGVDSTLKIQPAKLEDSAVYLCASSYAQGYTYEQYFGPGTRLTVT.

The J gene is TRBJ1-5, the V gene TRBV4-1, with D hard to call. Trimming pared 0 bases from V and 0 bases from J, leaving 3 bases between. The germline V gene encodes CDR1 MGHRA and CDR2 YSYEKL. This CDR3 comprises 14 residues. The CDR3 DNA reads as TGCGCCAGCAGCCAAGAACGTAGCAATCAGCCCCAGCATTTT. It encodes CASSQERSNQPQHF.

The J gene is TRBJ2-3, the V gene TRBV20-1; the match to TRBD2 covers 8 bases. The V gene's germline CDR1 is DFQATT and CDR2 SNEGSKA (reference sequence). V dropped 7 bases and J dropped 4; count of bases not matched to a gene: 4. The CDR3 totals 12 residues. CDR3 sequence (DNA): TGCAGTGGGGTAGCGGGATCAGATACGCAGTATTTT. Encoded protein: CSGVAGSDTQYF.

Regarding this clonotype: One end of the junction does not line up with germline, which may come from a read error. The gene calls are TRBV9 and TRBJ1-2; maybe TRBD1 (6 bases). The CDR3 has 12 residues. Germline CDR1 and CDR2: SGDLS and YYNGEE. The CDR3: CARSQPGQPYTF. The CDR3 DNA is TGTGCCCGCAGCCAACCGGGACAACCATACACCTTC.

This clonotype appeared a few times. The chain couples TRBV28 to TRBJ1-2; possible D gene TRBD1, 6 bases. Deletions cut 6 bases from V and 0 bases from J, with 14 bases between. In germline, CDR1 is MDHEN, CDR2 SYDVKM. This CDR3 region has 15 residues. The CDR3 is CASRTTGIANYGYTF. The CDR3 DNA reads as TGTGCCAGCAGGACAACAGGGATAGCTAACTATGGCTACACCTTC.

This rearrangement joins TRBV20-1 to TRBJ2-2; no clear D. Trimming took 3 bases from V and 6 from J, leaving 17 bases between them. Germline CDR1 reads DFQATT; CDR2 reads SNEGSKA (reference sequence). The CDR3 spans 15 residues. This CDR3 is CSARALKTGAGELFF. For the CDR3, the DNA is TGCAGTGCTAGGGCCCTAAAAACGGGCGCCGGGGAGCTGTTTTTT.

The chain employs TRBV29-1 and TRBJ2-7; 7 nucleotides agree with TRBD2. CDR3 size: 13 residues. J lost 2 bases, V lost 1 base, and 2 bases had no gene match. Germline CDR1 SQVTM, CDR2 ANQGSEA. The CDR3 region is CSVEAGGTYEQYF. The CDR3 nucleotides read TGCAGCGTTGAAGCGGGAGGCACCTACGAGCAGTACTTC.

The V call is TRBV27, the J call TRBJ2-3; TRBD2 might be the D (5 bases). The germline V gene encodes CDR1 MNHEY and CDR2 SMNVEV (reference sequence). The CDR3 extends over 15 amino acids. V gave up 1 base and J gave up 2 bases, with 10 bases separating them. The DNA for the CDR3 is TGTGCCAGCAGTTTATATGCGGGCTCCACAGATACGCAGTATTTT. Protein product: CASSLYAGSTDTQYF.

This clonotype was found a few times. The chain uses TRBV4-2 and TRBJ2-6; D is tentatively TRBD1 or TRBD2 (6 bases each). Germline V gives CDR1 LGHNA, CDR2 YNFKEQ. The CDR3 consists of 19 residues. The V end was cut by 0 bases, the J end by 0 bases, with 15 bases between. The chain's CDR3 is CASSQEAVGGNSGANVLTF. CDR3 nucleotides: TGTGCCAGCAGCCAAGAGGCGGTAGGGGGGAACTCTGGGGCCAACGTCCTGACTTTC.

This clonotype appeared a few times. The rearrangement uses TRBV5-5 and TRBJ2-2; 8 bases are a match to TRBD2. Trimming removed 5 bases from V and 1 base from J; junction bases left unmatched: 10. The CDR3 totals 17 residues. The germline V gene has CDR1 SGHKS and CDR2 YYEKEE (reference sequence). For the CDR3, the DNA is TGTGCCAGCAGTCCTGTCTTAAGCGGGGGGAACACCGGGGAGCTGTTTTTT. Its protein product is CASSPVLSGGNTGELFF.

This chain uses TRBV10-3 with TRBJ2-2, with D perhaps TRBD1 (6 bases). The CDR3 totals 16 residues. V shed 6 bases and J shed 0 bases, with 14 bases lying between them. Germline V gene lookup returns CDR1 ENHRY and CDR2 SYGVKD. CDR3 amino acids: CAISVDRTANTGELFF. DNA of the CDR3: TGTGCCATCAGCGTCGACAGGACCGCGAACACCGGGGAGCTGTTTTTT.

V and J are TRBV7-3 and TRBJ2-3; D is undetermined. Germline V gene sequence: CDR1 SGHTA, CDR2 FQGTGA. The CDR3 is 13 amino acids. The V end lost 1 base, the J end lost 5 bases, and 7 bases lay between the germline ends. The CDR3 coding sequence is TGTGCCAGCAGCTTAATAGCTAAAGATACGCAGTATTTT. It yields the protein CASSLIAKDTQYF. Complete variable domain (other parts from reference TRBV7-3 and TRBJ2-3): GAGVSQTPSNKVTEKGKYVELRCDPISGHTALYWYRQSLGQGPEFLIYFQGTGAADDSGLPNDRFFAVRPEGSVSTLKIQRTERGDSAVYLCASSLIAKDTQYFGPGTRLTVL.

This clonotype was detected a few times. V is TRBV11-2 and J is TRBJ2-6; D uncertain. The V gene's germline CDR1 is SGHAT and CDR2 FQNNGV. CDR3 length equals 19 residues. V lost 3 bases, J lost 0 bases, and 18 bases lay in between. The CDR3 DNA reads TGTGCCAGCAGCTTCAGCCGGACGACGGAAAACTCTGGGGCCAACGTCCTGACTTTC. It yields the protein CASSFSRTTENSGANVLTF.

This clonotype came up a few times. A read error may explain this, as a much larger clone is one base away. CDR3 loop: CASSPSSGQPYNEQYF. The CDR3 DNA reads TGCGCCAGCAGCCCGTCCTCGGGACAGCCCTACAATGAGCAGTACTTC. V gene TRBV5-1 combines with J gene TRBJ2-1; 7 bases fit TRBD1. The DNA end favors TRBJ2-7, so the J call may be wrong. The CDR3 is 16 residues long. Germline-derived CDR1 and CDR2 are SGHRS and YFSETQ.

The rearrangement uses TRBV21-1 and TRBJ2-3; the DNA was not used to check the table's D call, TRBD1. TRBV21-1 is assigned pseudogene status. This CDR3 has 16 amino acids. The DNA of the CDR3 is TGTGCCAGCAGCAACGTAAAAGGGGGGACTTCGGATACGCAGTATTTT. This translates into CASSNVKGGTSDTQYF.